This T cell receptor beta chain was observed in a study of blood T cell repertoires in COVID-19. The data were produced by immunoSEQ multiplex PCR, yet TCRdb's version contains in-frame clones alone and is incomplete. The table records around 130,000 clones, roughly 85% of them present only once. Trimming cost V 3 bases and J 5 bases; bases outside gene matches: 12. The CDR3 extends over 16 amino acids. Germline CDR1 and CDR2: SGHRS and YFSETQ. Sequenced material: peripheral blood. The gene calls are TRBV5-1 and TRBJ2-5, with 8 bases that match TRBD2. The origin of this receptor is a man between 35 and 55 years old with acute or convalescent COVID-19. CDR3 protein: CASSSQASGSTETQYF. In nucleotides, the CDR3 is TGCGCCAGCAGCTCGCAAGCGAGCGGGAGTACGGAGACCCAGTACTTC.